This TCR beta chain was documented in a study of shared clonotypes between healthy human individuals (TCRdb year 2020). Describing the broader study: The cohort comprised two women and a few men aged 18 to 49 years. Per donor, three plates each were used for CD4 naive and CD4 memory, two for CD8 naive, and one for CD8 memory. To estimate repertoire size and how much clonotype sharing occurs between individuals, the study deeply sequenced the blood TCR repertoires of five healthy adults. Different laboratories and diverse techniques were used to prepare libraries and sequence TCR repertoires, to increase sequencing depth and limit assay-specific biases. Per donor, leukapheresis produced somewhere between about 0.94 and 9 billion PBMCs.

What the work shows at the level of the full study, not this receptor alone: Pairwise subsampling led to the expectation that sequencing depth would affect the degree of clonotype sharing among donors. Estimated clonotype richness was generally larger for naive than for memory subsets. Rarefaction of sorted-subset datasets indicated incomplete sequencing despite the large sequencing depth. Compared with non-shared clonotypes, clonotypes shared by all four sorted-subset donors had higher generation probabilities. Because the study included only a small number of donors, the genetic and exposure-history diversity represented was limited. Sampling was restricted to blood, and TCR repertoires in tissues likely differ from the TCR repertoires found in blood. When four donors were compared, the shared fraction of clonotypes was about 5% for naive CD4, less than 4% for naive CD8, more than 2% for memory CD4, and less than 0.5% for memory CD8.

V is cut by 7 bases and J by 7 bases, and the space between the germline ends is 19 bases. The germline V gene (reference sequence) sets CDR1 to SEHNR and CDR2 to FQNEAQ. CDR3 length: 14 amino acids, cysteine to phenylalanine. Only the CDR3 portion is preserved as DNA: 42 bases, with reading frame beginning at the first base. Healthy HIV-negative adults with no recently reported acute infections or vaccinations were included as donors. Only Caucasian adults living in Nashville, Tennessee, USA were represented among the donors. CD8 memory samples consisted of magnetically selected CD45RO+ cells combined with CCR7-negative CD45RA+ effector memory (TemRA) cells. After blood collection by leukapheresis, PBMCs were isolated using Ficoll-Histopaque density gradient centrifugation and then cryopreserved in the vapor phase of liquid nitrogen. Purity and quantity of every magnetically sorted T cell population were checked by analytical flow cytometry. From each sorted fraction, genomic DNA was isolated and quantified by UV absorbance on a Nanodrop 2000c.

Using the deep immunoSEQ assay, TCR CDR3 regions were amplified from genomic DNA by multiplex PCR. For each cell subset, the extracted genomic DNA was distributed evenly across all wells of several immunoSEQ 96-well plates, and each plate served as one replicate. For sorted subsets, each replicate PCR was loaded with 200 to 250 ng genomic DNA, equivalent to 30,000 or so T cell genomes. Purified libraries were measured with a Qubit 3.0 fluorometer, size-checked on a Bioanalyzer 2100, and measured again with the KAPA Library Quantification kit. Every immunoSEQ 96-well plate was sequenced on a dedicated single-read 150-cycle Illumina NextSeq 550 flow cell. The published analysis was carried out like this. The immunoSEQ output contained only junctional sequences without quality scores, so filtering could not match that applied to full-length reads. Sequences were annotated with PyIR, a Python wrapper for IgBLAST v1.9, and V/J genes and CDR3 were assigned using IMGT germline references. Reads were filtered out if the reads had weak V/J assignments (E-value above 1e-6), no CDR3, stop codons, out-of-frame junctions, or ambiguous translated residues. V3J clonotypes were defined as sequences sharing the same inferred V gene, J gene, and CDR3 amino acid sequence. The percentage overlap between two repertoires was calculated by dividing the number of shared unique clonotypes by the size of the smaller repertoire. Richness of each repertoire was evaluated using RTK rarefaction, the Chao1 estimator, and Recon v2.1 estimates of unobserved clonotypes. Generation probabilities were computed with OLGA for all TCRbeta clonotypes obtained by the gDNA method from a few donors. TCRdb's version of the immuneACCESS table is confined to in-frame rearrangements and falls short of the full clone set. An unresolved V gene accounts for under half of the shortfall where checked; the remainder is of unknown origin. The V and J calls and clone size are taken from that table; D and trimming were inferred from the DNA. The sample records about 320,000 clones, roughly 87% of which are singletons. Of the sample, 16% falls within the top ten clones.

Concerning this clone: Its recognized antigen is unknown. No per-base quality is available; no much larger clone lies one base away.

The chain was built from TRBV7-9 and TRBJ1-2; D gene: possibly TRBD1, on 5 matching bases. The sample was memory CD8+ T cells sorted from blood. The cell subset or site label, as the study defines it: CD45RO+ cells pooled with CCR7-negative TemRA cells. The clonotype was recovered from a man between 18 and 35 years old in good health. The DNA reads TGTGCCAGCACCCTTACAATGGGGCAGGGTGGCTACACCTTC. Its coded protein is CASTLTMGQGGYTF.